The sequence of this TCR beta chain was determined in a study of Graves' ophthalmopathy and Graves' hyperthyroidism. Regarding the study as a whole: A 13-signature model separated ophthalmopathy from stable hyperthyroidism, about 88% sensitivity, approximately 80% specificity. The model forecast ophthalmopathy progression, reaching 60% to 71% sensitivity and about 72% specificity.

This clonotype showed up many times. Its antigen remains unidentified. In this cohort, patients with other autoimmune diseases, uncontrolled infections, pregnancy or lactation were excluded. Serum thyroxine and TRAb, along with clinical symptoms, thyroid ultrasound and orbital computed tomography, were what diagnosis relied on. RNA transcripts served as template for amplifying TCR beta CDR3 sequences. The workflow started with a first-round RT-PCR run with HTBI primers and then moved on to a second-round multiplex PCR. TCRdb analysed the multiplex PCR reads with MiXCR anew, one entry per CDR3 protein. The sample shows 600,000 to 700,000 distinct CDR3 sequences, under 50% of them seen only once. The CDR3 is 14 amino acids. V lost 2 bases and J 2 bases, leaving 10 bases between the germline ends. CDR1 is SGHAT, CDR2 FQNNGV, per germline.

V and J are TRBV11-2 and TRBJ2-7; D is unresolved. The TCR sequence derives from an adult man with Graves' ophthalmopathy. Sequencing input: peripheral blood. The CDR3 is CASSLSAQTYEQYF. CDR3 sequence (DNA): TGTGCCAGCAGCTTATCAGCACAGACCTACGAGCAGTACTTC.